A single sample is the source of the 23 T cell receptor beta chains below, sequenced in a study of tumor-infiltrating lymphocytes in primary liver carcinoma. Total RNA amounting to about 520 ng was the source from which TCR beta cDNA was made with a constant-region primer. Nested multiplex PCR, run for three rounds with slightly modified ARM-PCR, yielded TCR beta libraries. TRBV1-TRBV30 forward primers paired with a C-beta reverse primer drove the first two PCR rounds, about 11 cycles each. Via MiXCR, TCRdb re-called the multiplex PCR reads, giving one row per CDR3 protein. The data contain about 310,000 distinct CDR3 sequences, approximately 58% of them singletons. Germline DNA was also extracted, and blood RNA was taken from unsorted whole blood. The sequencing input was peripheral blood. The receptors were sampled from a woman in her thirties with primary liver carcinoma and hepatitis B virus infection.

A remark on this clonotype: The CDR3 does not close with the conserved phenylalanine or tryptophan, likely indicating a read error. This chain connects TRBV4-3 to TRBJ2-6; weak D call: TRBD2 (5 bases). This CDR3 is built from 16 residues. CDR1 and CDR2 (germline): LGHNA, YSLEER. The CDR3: CASSRTVSSGANVLTL. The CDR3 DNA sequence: TGCGCCAGTAGCCGGACTGTAAGCTCTGGGGCCAACGTCCTGACTTTA.

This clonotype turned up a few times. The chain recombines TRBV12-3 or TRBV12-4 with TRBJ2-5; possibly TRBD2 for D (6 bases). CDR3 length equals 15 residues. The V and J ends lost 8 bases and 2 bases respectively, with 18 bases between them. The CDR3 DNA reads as TGTGCCAGCTCAACGGAGGGCCTAGGGCAAGAGACCCAGTACTTC. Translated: CASSTEGLGQETQYF.

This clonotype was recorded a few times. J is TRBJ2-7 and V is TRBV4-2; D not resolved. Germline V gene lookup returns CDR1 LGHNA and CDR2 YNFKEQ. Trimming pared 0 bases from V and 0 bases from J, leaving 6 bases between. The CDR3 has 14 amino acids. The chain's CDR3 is CASSQDRSSYEQYF. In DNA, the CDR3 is TGTGCCAGCAGCCAAGATAGGAGCTCCTACGAGCAGTACTTC.

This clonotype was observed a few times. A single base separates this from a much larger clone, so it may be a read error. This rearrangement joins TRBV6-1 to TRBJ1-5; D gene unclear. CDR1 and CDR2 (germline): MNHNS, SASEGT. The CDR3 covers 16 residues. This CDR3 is CASSRQVLGSNRPQHF. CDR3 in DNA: TGTGCCAGCTCGCGTCAGGTATTAGGGAGCAATCGGCCCCAGCATTTT.

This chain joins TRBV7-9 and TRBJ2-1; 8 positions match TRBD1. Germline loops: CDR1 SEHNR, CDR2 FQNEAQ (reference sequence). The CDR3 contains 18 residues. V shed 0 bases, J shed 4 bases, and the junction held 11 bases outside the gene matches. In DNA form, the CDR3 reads TGTGCCAGCAGCTTAGCCGCGCGGACAGGGTCATCTTACAATGAGCAGTTCTTC. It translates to CASSLAARTGSSYNEQFF. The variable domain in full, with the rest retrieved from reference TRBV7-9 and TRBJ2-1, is DTGVSQNPRHKITKRGQNVTFRCDPISEHNRLYWYRQTLGQGPEFLTYFQNEAQLEKSRLLSDRFSAERPKGSFSTLEIQRTEQGDSAMYLCASSLAARTGSSYNEQFFGPGTRLTVL.

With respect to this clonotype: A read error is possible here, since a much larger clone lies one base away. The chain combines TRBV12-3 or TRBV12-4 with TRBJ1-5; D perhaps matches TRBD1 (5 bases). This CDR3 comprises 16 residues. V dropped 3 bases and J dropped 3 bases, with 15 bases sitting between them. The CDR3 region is CASSFSGANLNQPQHF. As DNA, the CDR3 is TGTGCCAGCAGTTTCAGCGGGGCGAACCTCAATCAGCCCCAGCATTTT.

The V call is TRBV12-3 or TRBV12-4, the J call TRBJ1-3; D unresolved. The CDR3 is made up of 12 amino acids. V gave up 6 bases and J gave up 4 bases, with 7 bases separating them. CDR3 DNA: TGTGCCAGCAGCCCAATGGGAAACACCATATATTTT. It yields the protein CASSPMGNTIYF.

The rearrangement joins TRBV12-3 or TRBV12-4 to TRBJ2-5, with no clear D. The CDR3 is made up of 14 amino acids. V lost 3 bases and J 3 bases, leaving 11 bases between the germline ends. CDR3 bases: TGTGCCAGCAGTTTCCTGGCGCCAAAAGAGACCCAGTACTTC. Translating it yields CASSFLAPKETQYF.

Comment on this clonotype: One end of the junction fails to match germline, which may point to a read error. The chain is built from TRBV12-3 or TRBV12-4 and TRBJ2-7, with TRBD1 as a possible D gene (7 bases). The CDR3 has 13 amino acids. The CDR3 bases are TGTGTCAGCAGTTCAGGGGGGATCGACGAGCAGTACTTC. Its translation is CVSSSGGIDEQYF.

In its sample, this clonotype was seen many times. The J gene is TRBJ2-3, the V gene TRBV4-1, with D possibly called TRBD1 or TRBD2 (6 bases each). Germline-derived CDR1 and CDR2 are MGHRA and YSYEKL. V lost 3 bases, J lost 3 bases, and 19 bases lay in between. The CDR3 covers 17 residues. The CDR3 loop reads CASSHDRSRGLTDTQYF. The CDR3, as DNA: TGCGCCAGCAGCCATGACCGTTCTCGGGGGCTGACAGATACGCAGTATTTT.

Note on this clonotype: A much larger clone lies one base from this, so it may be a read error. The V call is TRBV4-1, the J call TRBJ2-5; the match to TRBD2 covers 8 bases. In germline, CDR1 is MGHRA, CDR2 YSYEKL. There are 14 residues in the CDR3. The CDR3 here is CARSQGTSQETQYF. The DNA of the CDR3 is TGCGCCCGCAGCCAGGGGACTAGTCAAGAGACCCAGTACTTC.

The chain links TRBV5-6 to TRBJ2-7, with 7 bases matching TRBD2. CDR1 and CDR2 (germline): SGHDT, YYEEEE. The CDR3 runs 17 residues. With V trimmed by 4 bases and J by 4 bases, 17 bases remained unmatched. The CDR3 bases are TGTGCCAGCAGCCCGGCCCAATGGCGGGAGATTTGGTACGAGCAGTACTTC. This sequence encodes CASSPAQWREIWYEQYF.

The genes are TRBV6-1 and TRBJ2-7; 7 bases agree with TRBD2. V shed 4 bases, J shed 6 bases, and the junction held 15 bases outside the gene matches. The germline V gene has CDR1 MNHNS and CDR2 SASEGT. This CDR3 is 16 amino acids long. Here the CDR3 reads CASSALASGLLPEQYF. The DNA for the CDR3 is TGTGCCAGCAGTGCCCTGGCTAGCGGCCTCCTACCCGAGCAGTACTTC.

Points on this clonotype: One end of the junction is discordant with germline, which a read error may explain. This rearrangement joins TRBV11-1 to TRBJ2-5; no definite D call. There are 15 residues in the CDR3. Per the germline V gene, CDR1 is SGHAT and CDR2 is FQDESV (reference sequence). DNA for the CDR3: TGTGCCAGCAGCCATCGAGGTCTGGATCGAGAGACCCGGTACTTC. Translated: CASSHRGLDRETRYF.

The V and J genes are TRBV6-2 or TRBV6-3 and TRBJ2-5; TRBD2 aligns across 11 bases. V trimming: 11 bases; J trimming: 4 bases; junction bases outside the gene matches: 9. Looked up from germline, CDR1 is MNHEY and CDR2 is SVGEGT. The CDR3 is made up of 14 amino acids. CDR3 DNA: TGTGCCGGCATGAGACTAGCGGGAAGAGAGACCCAGTACTTC. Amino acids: CAGMRLAGRETQYF.

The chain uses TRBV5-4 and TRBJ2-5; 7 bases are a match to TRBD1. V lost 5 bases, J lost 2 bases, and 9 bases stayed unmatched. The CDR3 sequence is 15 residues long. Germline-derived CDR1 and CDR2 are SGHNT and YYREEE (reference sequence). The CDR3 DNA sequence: TGTGCCAGCAGTTTCGGTACAGGGGATCAAGAGACCCAGTACTTC. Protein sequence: CASSFGTGDQETQYF. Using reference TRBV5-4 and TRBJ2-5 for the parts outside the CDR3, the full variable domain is ETGVTQSPTHLIKTRGQQVTLRCSSQSGHNTVSWYQQALGQGPQFIFQYYREEENGRGNFPPRFSGLQFPNYSSELNVNALELDDSALYLCASSFGTGDQETQYFGPGTRLLVL.

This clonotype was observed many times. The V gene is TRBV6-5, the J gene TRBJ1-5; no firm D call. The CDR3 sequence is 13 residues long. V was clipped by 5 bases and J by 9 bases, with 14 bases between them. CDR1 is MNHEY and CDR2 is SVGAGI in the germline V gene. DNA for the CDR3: TGTGCCAGCAGTCTCACGCTCGAGGGGCCCCAGCATTTT. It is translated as CASSLTLEGPQHF.

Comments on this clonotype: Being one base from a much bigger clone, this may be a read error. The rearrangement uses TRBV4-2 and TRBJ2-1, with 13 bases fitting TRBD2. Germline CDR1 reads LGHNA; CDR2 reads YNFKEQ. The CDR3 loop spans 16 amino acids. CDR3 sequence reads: CVSSQEGLAGMGEQFF. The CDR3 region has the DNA TGTGTCAGCAGCCAAGAGGGACTAGCGGGAATGGGTGAGCAGTTCTTC.

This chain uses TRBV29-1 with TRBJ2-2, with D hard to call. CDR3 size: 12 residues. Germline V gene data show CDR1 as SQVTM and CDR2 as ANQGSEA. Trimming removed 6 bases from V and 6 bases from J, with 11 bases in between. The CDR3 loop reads CSVTRWAGELFF. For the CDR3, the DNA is TGCAGCGTCACACGGTGGGCCGGGGAGCTGTTTTTT.

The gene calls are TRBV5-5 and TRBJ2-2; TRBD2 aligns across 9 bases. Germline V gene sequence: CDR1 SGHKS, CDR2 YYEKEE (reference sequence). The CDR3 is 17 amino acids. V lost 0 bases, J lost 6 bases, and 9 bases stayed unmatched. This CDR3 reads CASSLDIAGGVPGELFF. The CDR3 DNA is TGTGCCAGCAGCTTGGATATCGCGGGAGGGGTCCCCGGGGAGCTGTTTTTT. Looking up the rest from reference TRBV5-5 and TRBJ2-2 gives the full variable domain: DAGVTQSPTHLIKTRGQQVTLRCSPISGHKSVSWYQQVLGQGPQFIFQYYEKEERGRGNFPDRFSARQFPNYSSELNVNALLLGDSALYLCASSLDIAGGVPGELFFGEGSRLTVL.

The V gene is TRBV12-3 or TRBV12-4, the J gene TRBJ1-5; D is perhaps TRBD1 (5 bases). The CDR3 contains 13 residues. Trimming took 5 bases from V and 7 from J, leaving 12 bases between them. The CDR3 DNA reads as TGTGCCAGCAGTGGCGAGTCAGGGCAGCCCCAGCATTTT. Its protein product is CASSGESGQPQHF.

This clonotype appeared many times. The CDR3 loop is CASSFRDYGYTF. The DNA for the CDR3 is TGTGCCAGCAGCTTTCGGGACTATGGCTACACCTTC. The V call is TRBV11-2, the J call TRBJ1-2; no clear D. The germline CDR1 and CDR2 sequences are SGHAT and FQNNGV. V gave up 3 bases and J gave up 3 bases, with 5 bases separating them. The CDR3 runs to 12 residues.

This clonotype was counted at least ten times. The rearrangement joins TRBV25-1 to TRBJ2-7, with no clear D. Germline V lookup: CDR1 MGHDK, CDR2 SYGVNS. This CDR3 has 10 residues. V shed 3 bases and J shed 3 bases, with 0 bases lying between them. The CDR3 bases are TGTGCCAGCAGTGACTACGAGCAGTACTTC. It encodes CASSDYEQYF.